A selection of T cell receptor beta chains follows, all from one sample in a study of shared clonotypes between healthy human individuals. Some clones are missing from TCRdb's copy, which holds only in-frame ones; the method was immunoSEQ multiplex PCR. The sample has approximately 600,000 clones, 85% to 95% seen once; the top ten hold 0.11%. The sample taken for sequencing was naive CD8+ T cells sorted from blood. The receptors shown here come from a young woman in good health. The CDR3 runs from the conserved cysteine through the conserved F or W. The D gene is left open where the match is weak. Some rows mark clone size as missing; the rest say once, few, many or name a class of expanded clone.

CASSQVTGEMMNTEAFF,TGCGCCAGCAGCCAGGTGACAGGGGAGATGATGAACACTGAAGCTTTCTTT,TRBV4-1,TRBJ1-1,NA,TRBD1
CASSRGEGSLYGYTF,TGTGCCAGCAGTCGGGGGGAGGGATCCCTCTATGGCTACACCTTC,TRBV2,TRBJ1-2,NA,NA
CASRGDSYEQYF,TGTGCCAGCAGAGGGGACAGCTACGAGCAGTACTTC,TRBV2,TRBJ2-7,NA,TRBD1
CASSKIGTGSYEQYF,TGTGCCAGCAGCAAAATTGGGACAGGTTCCTACGAGCAGTACTTC,TRBV21-1,TRBJ2-7,NA,NA
CASSIVSGRSTDTQYF,TGTGCCAGTAGTATAGTATCGGGAAGGAGCACAGATACGCAGTATTTT,TRBV19,TRBJ2-3,NA,NA
CASSVARDTEAFF,TGCGCCAGCAGTGTAGCGAGGGACACTGAAGCTTTCTTT,TRBV10-1,TRBJ1-1,few,NA
CASSLGRASRYNEQFF,TGTGCCAGCAGCTTAGGCCGGGCTTCCCGCTACAATGAGCAGTTCTTC,TRBV13,TRBJ2-1,NA,NA
CASSLALTGSYNEQFF,TGTGCCAGCAGTTTAGCGTTGACAGGCTCCTACAATGAGCAGTTCTTC,TRBV27,TRBJ2-1,NA,NA
CASSFWATVTYEQYF,TGTGCCAGCAGTTTCTGGGCGACTGTTACCTACGAGCAGTACTTC,TRBV28,TRBJ2-7,once,NA
CASSPPKFEGTEAFF,TGTGCCAGCAGCCCTCCGAAATTTGAGGGGACTGAAGCTTTCTTT,TRBV7-9,TRBJ1-1,NA,NA
CASSPGTYGELFF,TGTGCCAGCAGTCCAGGGACGTACGGGGAGCTGTTTTTT,TRBV27,TRBJ2-2,NA,NA
CASSLDGRSSYEQYF,TGCGCCAGCAGCTTGGACGGCCGTAGCTCCTACGAGCAGTACTTC,TRBV5-1,TRBJ2-7,NA,NA
CASSQGVSDEQFF,TGCGCCAGCAGCCAGGGGGTTAGCGACGAGCAGTTCTTC,TRBV4-1,TRBJ2-1,NA,NA
CASSVGGLSYNEQFF,TGTGCCAGCAGCGTGGGAGGGCTATCCTACAATGAGCAGTTCTTC,TRBV9,TRBJ2-1,NA,TRBD2
CASSLLAGVGEQYF,TGTGCCAGCAGTCTCCTAGCGGGAGTAGGCGAGCAGTACTTC,TRBV27,TRBJ2-7,NA,TRBD2
CASSPGSEQFF,TGTGCCAGCAGCCCGGGGTCTGAGCAGTTCTTC,TRBV11-1,TRBJ2-1,once,NA